The 3 T cell receptor beta chains below were found in one sample sequenced in a study of blood T cell repertoires in COVID-19 (dated by TCRdb to the early 2020s). Library preparation used the immunoSEQ multiplex PCR assay. TCRdb holds this immuneACCESS table with in-frame rearrangements only. Some clones are missing; in checked studies, unresolved V genes explain under half, and the rest has no known cause. Counted in this sample were about 190,000 clones; roughly 84% of them appeared once. The ten biggest clones cover over 9.5% of the sample. Sequencing was carried out using peripheral blood. The receptors here all came from a woman of 80 years or more with active or convalescent COVID-19.

This clone turned up a few times. V gene TRBV5-4 combines with J gene TRBJ1-6; TRBD1 matches at 7 bases. Trimming cost V 4 bases and J 9 bases; bases outside gene matches: 10. The CDR3 runs to 15 residues. Germline V CDR1 and CDR2: SGHNT, YYREEE (reference sequence). Written as DNA, the CDR3 is TGTGCCAGCAGCCCAGGGCGGACAGGCGGTTCACCCCTCCACTTT. This encodes CASSPGRTGGSPLHF.

The chain links TRBV20-1 to TRBJ2-1, with D perhaps matching TRBD2 (5 bases). The ends were cut back, 3 bases at V and 0 bases at J, with 9 bases in the middle. Germline V lookup: CDR1 DFQATT, CDR2 SNEGSKA (reference sequence). The CDR3 consists of 14 residues. CDR3 sequence (DNA): TGCAGTGCTAGTGAGGGCTTCTCCTACAATGAGCAGTTCTTC. As protein: CSASEGFSYNEQFF.

V is TRBV7-9 and J is TRBJ2-1; 12 bases match TRBD2. The CDR3 length is 18 residues. CDR1 and CDR2 (germline): SEHNR, FQNEAQ (reference sequence). The V and J ends lost 5 bases and 0 bases, in that order; junction bases with no gene match: 8. The CDR3 is CASSRSGLAGRSYNEQFF. The CDR3 DNA follows: TGTGCCAGCAGCCGATCAGGACTAGCGGGACGCTCCTACAATGAGCAGTTCTTC.